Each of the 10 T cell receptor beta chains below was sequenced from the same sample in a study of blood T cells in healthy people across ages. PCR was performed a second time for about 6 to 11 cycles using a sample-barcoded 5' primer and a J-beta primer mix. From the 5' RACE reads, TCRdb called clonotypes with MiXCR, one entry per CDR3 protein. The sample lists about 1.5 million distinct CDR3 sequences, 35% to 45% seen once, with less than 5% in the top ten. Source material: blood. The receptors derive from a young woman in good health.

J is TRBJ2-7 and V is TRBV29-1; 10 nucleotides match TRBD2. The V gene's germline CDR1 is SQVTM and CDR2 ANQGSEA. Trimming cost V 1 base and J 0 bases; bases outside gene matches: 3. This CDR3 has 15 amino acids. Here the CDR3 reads CSVEGIAGGSYEQYF. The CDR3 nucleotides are TGCAGCGTTGAAGGGATAGCGGGGGGCTCCTACGAGCAGTACTTC.

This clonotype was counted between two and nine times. DNA of the CDR3: TGCGCCAGCAGCCGACAGGGAACGGGGAACACTGAAGCTTTCTTT. Protein sequence: CASSRQGTGNTEAFF. The chain couples TRBV5-1 to TRBJ1-1; 7 bases agree with TRBD1. The CDR3 contains 15 residues. In germline, CDR1 is SGHRS, CDR2 YFSETQ. Losses at the gene ends were 4 bases for V and 1 base for J; bases not matched to a gene: 7.

The CDR3 nucleotides read TGCAGTCCGCTCGGCAGGCAGGAGAACTACAATGAGCAGTTCTTC. It specifies CSPLGRQENYNEQFF. The chain joins TRBV20-1 to TRBJ2-1; D call uncertain. V lost 8 bases to trimming and J lost 3 bases, with 20 bases between them. Germline CDR1 is DFQATT and CDR2 is SNEGSKA (reference sequence). The CDR3 totals 15 residues.

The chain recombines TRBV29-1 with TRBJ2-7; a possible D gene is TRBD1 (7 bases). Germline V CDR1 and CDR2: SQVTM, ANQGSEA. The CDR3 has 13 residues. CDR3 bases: TGCAGGGGGCGGGAAGGGGGCACCTACGAGCAGTACTTC. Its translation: CRGREGGTYEQYF.

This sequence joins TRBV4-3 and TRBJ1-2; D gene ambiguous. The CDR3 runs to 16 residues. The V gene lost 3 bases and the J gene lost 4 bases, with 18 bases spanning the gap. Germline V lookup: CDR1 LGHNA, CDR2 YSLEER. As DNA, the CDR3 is TGCGCCAGCAGCCACAAGCGTCAGGTGACCATCTATGGCTACACCTTC. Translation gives CASSHKRQVTIYGYTF.

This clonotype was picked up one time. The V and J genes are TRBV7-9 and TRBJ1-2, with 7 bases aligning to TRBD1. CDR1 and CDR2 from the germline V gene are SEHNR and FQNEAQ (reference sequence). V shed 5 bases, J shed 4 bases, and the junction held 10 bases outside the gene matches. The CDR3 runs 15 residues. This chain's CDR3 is CASSLTRDSIYGYTF. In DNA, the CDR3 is TGTGCCAGCAGCCTAACCCGGGACAGTATCTATGGCTACACCTTC.

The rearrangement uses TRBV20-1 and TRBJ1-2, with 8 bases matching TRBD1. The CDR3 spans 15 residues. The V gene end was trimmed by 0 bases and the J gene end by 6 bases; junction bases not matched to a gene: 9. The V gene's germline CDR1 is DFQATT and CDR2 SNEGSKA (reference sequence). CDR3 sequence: CSARDKQGASDGYTF. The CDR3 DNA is TGCAGTGCTAGAGATAAGCAGGGGGCGTCTGATGGCTACACCTTC.

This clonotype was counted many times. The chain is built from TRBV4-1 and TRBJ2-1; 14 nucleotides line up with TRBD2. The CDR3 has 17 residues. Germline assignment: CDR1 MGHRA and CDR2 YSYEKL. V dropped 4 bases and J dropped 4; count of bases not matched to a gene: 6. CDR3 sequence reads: CASSPTSGGAPYNEQFF. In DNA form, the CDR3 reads TGCGCCAGCAGCCCGACTAGCGGGGGGGCCCCTTACAATGAGCAGTTCTTC.

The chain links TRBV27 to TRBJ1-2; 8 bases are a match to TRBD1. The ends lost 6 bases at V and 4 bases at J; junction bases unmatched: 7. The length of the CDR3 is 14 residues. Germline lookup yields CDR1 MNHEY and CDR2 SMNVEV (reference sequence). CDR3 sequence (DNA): TGTGCCAGCAGCCGACAGGGGCCTACCTATGGCTACACCTTC. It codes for CASSRQGPTYGYTF.

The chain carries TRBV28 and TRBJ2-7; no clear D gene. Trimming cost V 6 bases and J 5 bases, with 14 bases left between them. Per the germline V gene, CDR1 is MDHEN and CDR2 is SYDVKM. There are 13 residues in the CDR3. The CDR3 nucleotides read TGTGCCAGCAGCCCTCCCCTAAGGCACGAGCAGTACTTC. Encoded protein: CASSPPLRHEQYF.